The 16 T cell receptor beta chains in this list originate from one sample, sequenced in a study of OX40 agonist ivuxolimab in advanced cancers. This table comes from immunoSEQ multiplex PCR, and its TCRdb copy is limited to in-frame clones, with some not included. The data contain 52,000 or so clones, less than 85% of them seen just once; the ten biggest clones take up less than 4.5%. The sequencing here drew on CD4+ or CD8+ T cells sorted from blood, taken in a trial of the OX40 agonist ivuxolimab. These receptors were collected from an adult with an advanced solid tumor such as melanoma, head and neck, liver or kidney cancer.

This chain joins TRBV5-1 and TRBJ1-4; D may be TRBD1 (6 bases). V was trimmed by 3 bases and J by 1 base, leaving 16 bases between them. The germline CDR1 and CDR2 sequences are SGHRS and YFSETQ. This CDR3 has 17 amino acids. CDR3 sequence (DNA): TGCGCCAGCAGCTCGGACAGCTCCGGGCGAACTAATGAAAAACTGTTTTTT. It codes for CASSSDSSGRTNEKLFF.

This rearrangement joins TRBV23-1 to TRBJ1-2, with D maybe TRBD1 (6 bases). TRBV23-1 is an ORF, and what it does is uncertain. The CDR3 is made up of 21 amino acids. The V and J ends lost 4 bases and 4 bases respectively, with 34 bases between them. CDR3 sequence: CASSLVYRGGSEFFYIYGYTF. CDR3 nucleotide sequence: TGCGCCAGCAGTCTGGTTTATCGGGGGGGCTCAGAGTTTTTTTATATCTATGGCTACACCTTC.

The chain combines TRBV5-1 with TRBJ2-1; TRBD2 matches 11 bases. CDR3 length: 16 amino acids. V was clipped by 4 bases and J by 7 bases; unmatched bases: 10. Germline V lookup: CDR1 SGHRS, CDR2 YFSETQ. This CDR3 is CASSRLGTSGPNEQFF. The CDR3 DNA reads TGCGCCAGCAGCCGATTAGGGACTAGCGGACCGAATGAGCAGTTCTTC.

The CDR3 DNA reads as TGTGCCAGCAGCGTAGAGGGTGGGGACAGGGTCTACGAGCAGTACTTC. This translates into CASSVEGGDRVYEQYF. This chain uses TRBV9 with TRBJ2-7; 9 positions match TRBD1. This CDR3 is 16 amino acids long. Germline V lookup: CDR1 SGDLS, CDR2 YYNGEE. V dropped 0 bases and J dropped 3; count of bases not matched to a gene: 7.

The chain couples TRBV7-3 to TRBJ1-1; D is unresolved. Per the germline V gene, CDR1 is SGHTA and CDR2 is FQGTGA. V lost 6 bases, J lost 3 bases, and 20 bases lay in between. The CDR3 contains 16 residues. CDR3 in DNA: TGTGCCAGCAGGGTGATTGGGGAGGTGTTAGACACTGAAGCTTTCTTT. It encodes CASRVIGEVLDTEAFF.

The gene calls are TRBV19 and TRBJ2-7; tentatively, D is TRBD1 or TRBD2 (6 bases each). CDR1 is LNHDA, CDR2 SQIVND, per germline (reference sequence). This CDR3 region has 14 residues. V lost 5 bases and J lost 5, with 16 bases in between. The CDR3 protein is CASSRRGVTDEQYF. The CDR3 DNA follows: TGTGCCAGTAGTCGGAGGGGGGTAACCGACGAGCAGTACTTC. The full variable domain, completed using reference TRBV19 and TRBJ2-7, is DGGITQSPKYLFRKEGQNVTLSCEQNLNHDAMYWYRQDPGQGLRLIYYSQIVNDFQKGDIAEGYSVSREKKESFPLTVTSAQKNPTAFYLCASSRRGVTDEQYFGPGTRLTVT.

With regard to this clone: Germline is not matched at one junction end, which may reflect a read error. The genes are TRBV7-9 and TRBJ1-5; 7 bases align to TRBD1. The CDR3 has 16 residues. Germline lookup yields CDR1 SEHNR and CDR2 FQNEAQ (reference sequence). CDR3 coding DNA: TGCGCCAGCAGCCAAGATTGGGGACAGAGCAATCAGCCCCAGCATTTT. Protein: CASSQDWGQSNQPQHF.

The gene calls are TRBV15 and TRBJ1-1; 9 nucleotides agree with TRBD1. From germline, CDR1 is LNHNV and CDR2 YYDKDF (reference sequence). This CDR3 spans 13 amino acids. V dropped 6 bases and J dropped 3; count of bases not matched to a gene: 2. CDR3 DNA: TGTGCCACCAGGAGGACAGGGGACACTGAAGCTTTCTTT. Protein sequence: CATRRTGDTEAFF.

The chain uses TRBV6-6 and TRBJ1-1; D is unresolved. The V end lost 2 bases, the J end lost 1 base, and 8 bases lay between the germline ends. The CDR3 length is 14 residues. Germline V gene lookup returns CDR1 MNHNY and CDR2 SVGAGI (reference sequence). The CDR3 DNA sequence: TGTGCCAGCAGTTACGTGTGGGCGAACACTGAAGCTTTCTTT. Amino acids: CASSYVWANTEAFF.

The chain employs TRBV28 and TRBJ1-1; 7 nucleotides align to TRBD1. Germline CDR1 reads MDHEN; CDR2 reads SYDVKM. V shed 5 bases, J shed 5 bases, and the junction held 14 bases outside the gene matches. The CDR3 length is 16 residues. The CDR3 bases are TGTGCCAGCAGTCTACTTCGGACAGGTGGGACAACTGAAGCTTTCTTT. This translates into CASSLLRTGGTTEAFF.

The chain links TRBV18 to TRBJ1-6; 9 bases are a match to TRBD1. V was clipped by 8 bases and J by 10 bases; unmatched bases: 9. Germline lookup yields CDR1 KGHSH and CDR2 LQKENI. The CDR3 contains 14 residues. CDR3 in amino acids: CASTLTGGRSPLHF. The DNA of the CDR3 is TGTGCCAGCACCTTGACAGGGGGACGGTCACCCCTCCACTTT.

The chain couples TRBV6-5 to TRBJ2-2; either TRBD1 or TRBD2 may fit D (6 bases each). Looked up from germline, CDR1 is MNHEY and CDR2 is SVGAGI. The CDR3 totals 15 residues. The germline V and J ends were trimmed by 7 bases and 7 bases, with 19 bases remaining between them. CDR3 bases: TGTGCCAGCACCTCCCAAGGGGGGAATGTCGGGGAGCTGTTTTTT. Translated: CASTSQGGNVGELFF.

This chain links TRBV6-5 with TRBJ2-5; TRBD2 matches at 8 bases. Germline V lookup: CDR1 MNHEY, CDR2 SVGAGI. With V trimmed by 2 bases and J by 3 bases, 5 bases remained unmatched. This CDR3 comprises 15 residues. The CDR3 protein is CASSYSGRNKETQYF. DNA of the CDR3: TGTGCCAGCAGTTACAGCGGGAGAAATAAAGAGACCCAGTACTTC.

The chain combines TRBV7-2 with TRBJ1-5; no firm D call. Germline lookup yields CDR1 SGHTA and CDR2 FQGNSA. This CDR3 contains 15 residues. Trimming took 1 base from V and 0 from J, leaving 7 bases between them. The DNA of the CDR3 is TGTGCCAGCAGCTTAGGACAATCTAGCAATCAGCCCCAGCATTTT. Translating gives CASSLGQSSNQPQHF.

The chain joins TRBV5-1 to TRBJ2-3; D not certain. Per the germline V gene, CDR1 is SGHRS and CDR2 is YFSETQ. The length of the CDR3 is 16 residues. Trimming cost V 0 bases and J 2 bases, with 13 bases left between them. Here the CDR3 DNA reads TGCGCCAGCAGCTTGGCCGTAGCCAAAGACACAGATACGCAGTATTTT. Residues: CASSLAVAKDTDTQYF.

CDR3 nucleotides: TGTGCCAGCAGCATCCTCACAGGGGGCGGCTACACCTTC. Its translation is CASSILTGGGYTF. This sequence joins TRBV7-9 and TRBJ1-2; 9 bases are a match to TRBD1. This CDR3 comprises 13 residues. J was trimmed by 8 bases and V by 5 bases; bases with no gene match: 6. Germline V CDR1 and CDR2: SEHNR, FQNEAQ (reference sequence).